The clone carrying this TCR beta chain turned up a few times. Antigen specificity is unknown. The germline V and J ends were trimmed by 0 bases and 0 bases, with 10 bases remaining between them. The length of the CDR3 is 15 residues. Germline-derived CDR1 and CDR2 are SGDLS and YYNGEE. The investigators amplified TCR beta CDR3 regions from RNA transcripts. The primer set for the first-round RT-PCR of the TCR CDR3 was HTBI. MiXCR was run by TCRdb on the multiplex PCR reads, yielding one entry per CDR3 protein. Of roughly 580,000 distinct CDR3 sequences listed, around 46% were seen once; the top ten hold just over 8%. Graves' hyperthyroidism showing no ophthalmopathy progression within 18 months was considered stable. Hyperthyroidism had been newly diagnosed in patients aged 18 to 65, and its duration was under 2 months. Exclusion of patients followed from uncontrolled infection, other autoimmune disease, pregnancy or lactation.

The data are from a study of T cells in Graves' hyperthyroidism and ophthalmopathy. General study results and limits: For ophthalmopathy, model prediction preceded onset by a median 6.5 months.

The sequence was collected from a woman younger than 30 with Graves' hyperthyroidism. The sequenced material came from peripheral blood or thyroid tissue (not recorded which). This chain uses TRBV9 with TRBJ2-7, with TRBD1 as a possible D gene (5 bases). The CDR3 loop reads CASSVGTSFSYEQYF. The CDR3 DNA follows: TGTGCCAGCAGCGTAGGGACATCCTTCTCCTACGAGCAGTACTTC.